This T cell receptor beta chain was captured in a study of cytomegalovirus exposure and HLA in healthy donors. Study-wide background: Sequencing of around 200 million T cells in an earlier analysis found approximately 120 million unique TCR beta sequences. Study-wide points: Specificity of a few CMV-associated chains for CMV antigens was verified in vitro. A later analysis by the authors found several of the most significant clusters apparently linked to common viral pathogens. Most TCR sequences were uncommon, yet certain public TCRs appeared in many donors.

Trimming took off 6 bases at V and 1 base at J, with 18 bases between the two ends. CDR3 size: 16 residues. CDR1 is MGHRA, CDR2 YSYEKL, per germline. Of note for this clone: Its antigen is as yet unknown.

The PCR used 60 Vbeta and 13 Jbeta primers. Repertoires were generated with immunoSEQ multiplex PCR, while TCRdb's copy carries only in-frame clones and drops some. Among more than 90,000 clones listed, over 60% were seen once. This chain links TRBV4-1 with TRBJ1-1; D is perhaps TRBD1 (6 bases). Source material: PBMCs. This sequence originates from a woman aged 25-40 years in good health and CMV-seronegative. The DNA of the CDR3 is TGCGCCAGCAGGCCCACGGGGGGGCCCAAGAACACTGAAGCTTTCTTT. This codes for CASRPTGGPKNTEAFF.